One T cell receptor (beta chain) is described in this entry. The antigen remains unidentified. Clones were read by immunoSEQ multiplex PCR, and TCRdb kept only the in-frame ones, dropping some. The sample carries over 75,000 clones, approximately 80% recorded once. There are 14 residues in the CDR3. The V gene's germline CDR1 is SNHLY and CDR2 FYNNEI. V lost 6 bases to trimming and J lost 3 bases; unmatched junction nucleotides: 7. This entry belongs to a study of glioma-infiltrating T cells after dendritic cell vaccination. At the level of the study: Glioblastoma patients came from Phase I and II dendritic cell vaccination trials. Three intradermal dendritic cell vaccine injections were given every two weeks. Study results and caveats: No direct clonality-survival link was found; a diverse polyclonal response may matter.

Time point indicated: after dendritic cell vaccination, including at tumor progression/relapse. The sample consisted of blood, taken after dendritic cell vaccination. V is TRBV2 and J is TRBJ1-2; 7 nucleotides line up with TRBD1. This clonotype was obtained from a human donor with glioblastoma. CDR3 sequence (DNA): TGTGCCAGCAGGATGACAGGGTTAGACTATGGCTACACCTTC. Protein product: CASRMTGLDYGYTF.